One T cell receptor beta chain is described in this entry. Its antigen specificity is not known. Base qualities are not at hand, and no much larger clone is one base apart. This record belongs to a study of T cells in localized non-small cell lung cancer (dated by TCRdb to 2018 to 2021). For the wider study: Comparing tumors with uninvolved tumor-adjacent lungs, the study looked at the T cell repertoires of hundreds of patients with early-stage NSCLC. The cohort consisted of roughly 240 treatment-naive NSCLC patients whose localized lung tumors had been resected. Of the NSCLC patients, fewer than 150 were male and some 97 were female, and the mean age was approximately 69 years. Here is what the overall study found, with its caveats: A median of about 61 of the top 100 tumor clones turned up in the paired uninvolved adjacent lung, and roughly 28 of those clones also ranked among the top 100 of that same adjacent lung. Because the study design was exploratory, TCR variables were selected using unadjusted p-values without false-discovery rate correction. Higher T cell density in blood was associated with longer overall survival, whereas higher clonality in adjacent lung was associated with shorter survival. Uninvolved tumor-adjacent lung showed the highest T cell clonality, higher than tumor, which suggests more focused antigenic responses in the adjacent lung. Because multi-region tumor sequencing was not performed, intratumor heterogeneity could not be ruled out.

The immunoSEQ Assay was used to sequence TCR beta CDR3 regions from DNA. Per the source publication's procedure: T cell density was computed as TCR beta template counts normalized to usable DNA estimated by amplifying housekeeping genes. Using the preseqR package, richness was estimated by extrapolating to 120,000 templates for tissue samples and 400,000 templates for PBMC samples. Clonality was calculated as one minus Pielou's evenness. Differential abundance testing on productive amino-acid clonotypes, with a minimum total count of 5 and an alpha of 0.1, was used to identify tissue-enriched TCRs. The Jaccard Index and the Morisita Overlap Index were used to quantify repertoire overlap between compartments. GLIPH grouped TCR beta CDR3s together with public tetramer-defined viral CDR3s, and a viral motif had to include at least three viral sequences and also show V-gene enrichment. In its TCRdb copy, this immuneACCESS table keeps in-frame sequences only and misses some clones. Where compared with another copy, unresolved V genes explain less than half of these, and the others have no known cause. The V and J calls and clone size were taken over from that table, and D and trimming were inferred from the DNA. The sample table records around 100,000 clones; approximately 88% of these occur just once. The ten largest make up about 15% of the sample.

The CDR3 measures 14 amino acids from cysteine to phenylalanine. Just the 42-base CDR3 DNA is kept, in frame starting at base 1. CDR1 and CDR2 are read off the germline V gene as SGHAT and FQNNGV. Relative to germline, V is 4 bases shorter and J is 8 bases shorter, with 12 bases between their ends. At diagnosis, peripheral blood, uninvolved tumor-adjacent lung and tumor were collected and stored as a combination of fresh-frozen and FFPE material. For TCR repertoire profiling, blood samples were analyzed in the form of peripheral blood mononuclear cells. This clonotype was obtained from a man between 40 and 70 years old with stage I squamous cell lung carcinoma. The material was peripheral blood, obtained before any cancer treatment. The rearrangement combines TRBV11-2 with TRBJ1-6; TRBD1 is a possible D gene, resting on 6 matching bases. The DNA is TGTGCCAGCAGCTCAGGGGCTAATCATTCACCCCTCCACTTT. This yields the protein CASSSGANHSPLHF.